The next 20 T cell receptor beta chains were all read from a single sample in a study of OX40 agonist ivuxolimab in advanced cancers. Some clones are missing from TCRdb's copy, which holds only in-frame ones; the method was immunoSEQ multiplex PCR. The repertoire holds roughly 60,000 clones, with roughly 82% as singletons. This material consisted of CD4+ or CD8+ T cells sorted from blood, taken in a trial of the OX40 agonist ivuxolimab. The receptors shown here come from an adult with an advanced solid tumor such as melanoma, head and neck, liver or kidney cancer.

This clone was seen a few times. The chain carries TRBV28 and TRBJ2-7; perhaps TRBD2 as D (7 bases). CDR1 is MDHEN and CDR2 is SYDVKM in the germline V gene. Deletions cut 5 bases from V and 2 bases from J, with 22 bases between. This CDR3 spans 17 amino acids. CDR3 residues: CASSTPLFGGRPYEQYF. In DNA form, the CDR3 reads TGTGCCAGCAGTACCCCTCTTTTCGGGGGGCGGCCCTACGAGCAGTACTTC.

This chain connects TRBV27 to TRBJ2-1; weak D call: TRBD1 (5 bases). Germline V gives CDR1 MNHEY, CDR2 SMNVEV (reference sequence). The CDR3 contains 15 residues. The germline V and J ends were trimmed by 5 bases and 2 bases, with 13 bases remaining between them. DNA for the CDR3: TGTGCCAGCAGTATCCAGGGTAAGACCTACAATGAGCAGTTCTTC. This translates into CASSIQGKTYNEQFF.

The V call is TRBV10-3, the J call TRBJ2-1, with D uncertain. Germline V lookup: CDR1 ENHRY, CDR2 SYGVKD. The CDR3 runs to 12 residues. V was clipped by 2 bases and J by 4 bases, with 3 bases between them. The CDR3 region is CAISEGYNEQFF. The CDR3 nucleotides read TGTGCCATCAGTGAGGGATACAATGAGCAGTTCTTC.

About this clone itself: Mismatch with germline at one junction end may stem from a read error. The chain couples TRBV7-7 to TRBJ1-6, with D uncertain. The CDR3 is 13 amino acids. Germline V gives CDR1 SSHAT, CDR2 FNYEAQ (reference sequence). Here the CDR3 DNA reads TGTGCTAGCAGATTAGATAATAATTCACCCCTCCACTTT. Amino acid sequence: CASRLDNNSPLHF.

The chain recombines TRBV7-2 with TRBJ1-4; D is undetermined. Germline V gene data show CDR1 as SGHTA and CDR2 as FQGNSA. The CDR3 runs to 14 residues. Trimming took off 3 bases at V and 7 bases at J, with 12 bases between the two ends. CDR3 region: CASSFQTRGEKLFF. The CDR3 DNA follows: TGTGCCAGCAGCTTCCAAACTCGCGGTGAAAAACTGTTTTTT.

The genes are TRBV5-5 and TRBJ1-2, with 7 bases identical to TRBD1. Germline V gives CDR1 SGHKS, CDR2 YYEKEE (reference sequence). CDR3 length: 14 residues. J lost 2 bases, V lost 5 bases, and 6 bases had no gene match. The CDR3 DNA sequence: TGTGCCAGCAGGTTACAGGGGCTAAACTATGGCTACACCTTC. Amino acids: CASRLQGLNYGYTF. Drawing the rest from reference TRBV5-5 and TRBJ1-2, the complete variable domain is DAGVTQSPTHLIKTRGQQVTLRCSPISGHKSVSWYQQVLGQGPQFIFQYYEKEERGRGNFPDRFSARQFPNYSSELNVNALLLGDSALYLCASRLQGLNYGYTFGSGTRLTVV.

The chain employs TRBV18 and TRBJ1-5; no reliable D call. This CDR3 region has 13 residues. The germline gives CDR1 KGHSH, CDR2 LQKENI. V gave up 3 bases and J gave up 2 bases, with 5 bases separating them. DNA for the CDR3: TGTGCCAGCTCACCGGACGGCAATCAGCCCCAGCATTTT. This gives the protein CASSPDGNQPQHF.

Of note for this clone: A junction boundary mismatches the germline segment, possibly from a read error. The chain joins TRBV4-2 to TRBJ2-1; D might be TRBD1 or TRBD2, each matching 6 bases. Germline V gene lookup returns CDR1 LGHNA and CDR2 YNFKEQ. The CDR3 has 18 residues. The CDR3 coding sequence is TGTGCCAGCAGCCAAGCGTTAGGGGGACTTTCGTTTTACAGTGAGCAGTTCTTC. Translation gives CASSQALGGLSFYSEQFF.

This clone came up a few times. The CDR3 is CASSYSPGGTDTQYF. The CDR3 DNA reads TGTGCCAGCAGTTACTCCCCCGGTGGCACAGATACGCAGTATTTT. This chain connects TRBV6-5 to TRBJ2-3, with D uncertain. Germline-derived CDR1 and CDR2 are MNHEY and SVGAGI. Trimming removed 0 bases at V and 1 base at J, with 8 bases between. The CDR3 runs to 15 residues.

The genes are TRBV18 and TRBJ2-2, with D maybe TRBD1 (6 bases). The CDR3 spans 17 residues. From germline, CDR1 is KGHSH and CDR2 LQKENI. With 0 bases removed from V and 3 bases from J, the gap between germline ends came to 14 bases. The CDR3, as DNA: TGTGCCAGCTCACCACCGAGGGGGTCCCTCGACACCGGGGAGCTGTTTTTT. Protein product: CASSPPRGSLDTGELFF.

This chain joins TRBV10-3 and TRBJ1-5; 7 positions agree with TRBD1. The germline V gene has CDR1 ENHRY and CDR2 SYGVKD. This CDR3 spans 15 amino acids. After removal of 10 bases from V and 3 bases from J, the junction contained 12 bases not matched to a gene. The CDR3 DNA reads TGTGCCACCCTAGAGGGGGCTAGTATCAATCAGCCCCAGCATTTT. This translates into CATLEGASINQPQHF.

This CDR3 is CASRGAGGSLYNEQFF. The CDR3 coding sequence is TGTGCCAGCAGGGGAGCGGGGGGGTCCCTCTACAATGAGCAGTTCTTC. The gene calls are TRBV7-2 and TRBJ2-1, with TRBD2 identical over 10 bases. Unmatched junction bases numbered 8, after V lost 6 bases and J lost 3 bases. Germline CDR1 reads SGHTA; CDR2 reads FQGNSA. The length of the CDR3 is 16 residues. The full variable domain, with the rest looked up from reference TRBV7-2 and TRBJ2-1, is GAGVSQSPSNKVTEKGKDVELRCDPISGHTALYWYRQSLGQGLEFLIYFQGNSAPDKSGLPSDRFSAERTGGSVSTLTIQRTQQEDSAVYLCASRGAGGSLYNEQFFGPGTRLTVL.

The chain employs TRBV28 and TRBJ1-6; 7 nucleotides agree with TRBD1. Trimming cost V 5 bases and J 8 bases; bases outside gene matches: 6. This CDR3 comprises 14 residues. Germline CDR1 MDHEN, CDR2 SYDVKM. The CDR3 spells CASSETGMDSPLHF. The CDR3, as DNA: TGTGCCAGCAGTGAGACAGGGATGGATTCACCCCTCCACTTT. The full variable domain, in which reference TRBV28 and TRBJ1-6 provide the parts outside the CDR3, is DVKVTQSSRYLVKRTGEKVFLECVQDMDHENMFWYRQDPGLGLRLIYFSYDVKMKEKGDIPEGYSVSREKKERFSLILESASTNQTSMYLCASSETGMDSPLHFGNGTRLTVT.

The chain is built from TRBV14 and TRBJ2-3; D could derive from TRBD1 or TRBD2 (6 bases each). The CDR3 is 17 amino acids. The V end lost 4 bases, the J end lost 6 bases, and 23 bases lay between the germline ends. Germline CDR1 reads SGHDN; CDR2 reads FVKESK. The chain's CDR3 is CASSLDSRGPKADTQYF. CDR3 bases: TGTGCCAGCAGCCTAGACTCCCGGGGGCCGAAGGCGGATACGCAGTATTTT.

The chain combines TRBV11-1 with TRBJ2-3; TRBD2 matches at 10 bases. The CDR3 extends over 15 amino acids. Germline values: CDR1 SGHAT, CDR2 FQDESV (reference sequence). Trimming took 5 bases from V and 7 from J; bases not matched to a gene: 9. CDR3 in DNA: TGTGCCAGCAGCCTCCAGCGGGGGGGCCGGAATACGCAGTATTTT. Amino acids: CASSLQRGGRNTQYF.

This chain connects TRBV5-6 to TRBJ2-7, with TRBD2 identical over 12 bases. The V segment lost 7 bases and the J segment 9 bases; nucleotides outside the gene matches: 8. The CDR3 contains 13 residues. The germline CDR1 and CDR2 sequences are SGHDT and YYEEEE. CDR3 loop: CASESSGGAWQYF. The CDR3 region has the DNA TGTGCCAGCGAATCTAGCGGGGGGGCCTGGCAGTACTTC.

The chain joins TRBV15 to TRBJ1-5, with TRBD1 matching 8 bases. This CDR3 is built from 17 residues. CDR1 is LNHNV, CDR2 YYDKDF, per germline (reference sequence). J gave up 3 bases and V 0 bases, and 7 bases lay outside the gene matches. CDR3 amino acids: CATSRDQTGGINQPQHF. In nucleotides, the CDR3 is TGTGCCACCAGCAGAGACCAAACAGGGGGAATCAATCAGCCCCAGCATTTT.

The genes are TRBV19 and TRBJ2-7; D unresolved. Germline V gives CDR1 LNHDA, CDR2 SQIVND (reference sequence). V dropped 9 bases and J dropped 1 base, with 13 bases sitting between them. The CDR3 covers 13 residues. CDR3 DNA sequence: TGTGCCAGCCACGGTGCGCAATCCTACGAGCAGTACTTC. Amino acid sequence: CASHGAQSYEQYF.

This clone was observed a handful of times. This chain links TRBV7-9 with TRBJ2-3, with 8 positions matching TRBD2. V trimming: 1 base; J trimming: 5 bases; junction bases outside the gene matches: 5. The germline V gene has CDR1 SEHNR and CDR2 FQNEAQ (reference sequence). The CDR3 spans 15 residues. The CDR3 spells CASSLGPAGVDTQYF. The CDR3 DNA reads TGTGCCAGCAGCTTAGGTCCAGCGGGGGTAGATACGCAGTATTTT.

The CDR3 region is CASSLPSGGARETQYF. DNA of the CDR3: TGTGCCAGCAGCTTACCTAGCGGGGGGGCCCGGGAGACCCAGTACTTC. The chain uses TRBV5-4 and TRBJ2-5; 12 nucleotides align to TRBD2. CDR3 size: 16 residues. Trimming removed 2 bases from V and 5 bases from J; junction bases left unmatched: 7. In germline, CDR1 is SGHNT, CDR2 YYREEE (reference sequence).